A selection of T cell receptor beta chains follows, all from one sample in a study of early stage breast cancer tumors. Repertoires were generated with immunoSEQ multiplex PCR, while TCRdb's copy carries only in-frame clones and drops some. Of 30,000 to 40,000 clones in the sample, 74% are singletons; the top ten hold about 6.8%. Sequencing was done on a sample of blood. The origin of the receptors is a person aged 55 to 70 with breast cancer. The CDR3 runs from the conserved cysteine through the conserved F or W. Each record gives: CDR3 protein, CDR3 DNA, J gene, V gene, D gene, clone size, CDR3 length. The D gene is left open where the match is weak. Clone size is not always given. Where it is, it says once, few, many or a class for expanded clones.

cdr3_aa: CASSLAAGARYGYTF
cdr3_nt: TGTGCCAGCAGCTTAGCGGCGGGGGCTCGGTATGGCTACACCTTC
j_call: TRBJ1-2
v_call: TRBV7-9
d_call: NA
clone_size: NA
cdr3_length: 15

cdr3_aa: CASGKGSPNTEAFF
cdr3_nt: TGTGCCAGCGGTAAGGGGTCCCCGAACACTGAAGCTTTCTTT
j_call: TRBJ1-1
v_call: TRBV6-5
d_call: NA
clone_size: NA
cdr3_length: 14

cdr3_aa: CASIPTQGLEAFF
cdr3_nt: TGTGCCAGTATACCCACACAGGGGCTTGAAGCTTTCTTT
j_call: TRBJ1-1
v_call: TRBV19
d_call: TRBD1
clone_size: few
cdr3_length: 13

cdr3_aa: CASQEGIYNEQFF
cdr3_nt: TGTGCCAGCCAAGAGGGGATATACAATGAGCAGTTCTTC
j_call: TRBJ2-1
v_call: TRBV28
d_call: NA
clone_size: NA
cdr3_length: 13

cdr3_aa: CASSLNRAGNTIYF
cdr3_nt: TGTGCCAGCAGCTTGAACAGGGCTGGAAACACCATATATTTT
j_call: TRBJ1-3
v_call: TRBV7-8
d_call: NA
clone_size: NA
cdr3_length: 14

cdr3_aa: CASTGRWNTEAFF
cdr3_nt: TGTGCCAGCACGGGGAGATGGAACACTGAAGCTTTCTTT
j_call: TRBJ1-1
v_call: TRBV6-6
d_call: NA
clone_size: NA
cdr3_length: 13

cdr3_aa: CASSQIAGVEDTQYF
cdr3_nt: TGCGCCAGCAGCCAGATAGCGGGGGTGGAAGATACGCAGTATTTT
j_call: TRBJ2-3
v_call: TRBV4-1
d_call: TRBD2
clone_size: NA
cdr3_length: 15

cdr3_aa: CASSEAGGGALSGELFF
cdr3_nt: TGTGCCAGCAGTGAAGCCGGCGGGGGGGCCTTAAGCGGGGAGCTGTTTTTT
j_call: TRBJ2-2
v_call: TRBV6-1
d_call: TRBD2
clone_size: NA
cdr3_length: 17

cdr3_aa: CASSGTVTNTGELFF
cdr3_nt: TGTGCCAGCAGCGGGACGGTAACTAACACCGGGGAGCTGTTTTTT
j_call: TRBJ2-2
v_call: TRBV9
d_call: NA
clone_size: NA
cdr3_length: 15

cdr3_aa: CSVEHRGITEAFF
cdr3_nt: TGCAGCGTTGAGCATCGGGGTATCACTGAAGCTTTCTTT
j_call: TRBJ1-1
v_call: TRBV29-1
d_call: NA
clone_size: NA
cdr3_length: 13

cdr3_aa: CASSEVTEAFF
cdr3_nt: TGTGCCAGCAGTGAGGTGACAGAAGCTTTCTTT
j_call: TRBJ1-1
v_call: TRBV25-1
d_call: NA
clone_size: NA
cdr3_length: 11

cdr3_aa: CASSPRDSYGYTF
cdr3_nt: TGTGCCAGCAGTCCCCGGGACAGCTATGGCTACACCTTC
j_call: TRBJ1-2
v_call: TRBV6-1
d_call: TRBD1
clone_size: NA
cdr3_length: 13

cdr3_aa: CASSQRALAGEKDTQYF
cdr3_nt: TGCGCCAGCAGCCAAAGGGCTTTAGCGGGAGAAAAGGATACGCAGTATTTT
j_call: TRBJ2-3
v_call: TRBV4-1
d_call: TRBD2
clone_size: once
cdr3_length: 17

cdr3_aa: CASSLATGVNSPLHF
cdr3_nt: TGTGCCAGCAGCTTAGCGACAGGGGTGAATTCACCCCTCCACTTT
j_call: TRBJ1-6
v_call: TRBV7-6
d_call: TRBD1
clone_size: NA
cdr3_length: 15

cdr3_aa: CASSLDDLVSEQFF
cdr3_nt: TGTGCCAGCAGCTTAGATGATCTCGTTAGTGAGCAGTTCTTC
j_call: TRBJ2-1
v_call: TRBV11-3
d_call: NA
clone_size: few
cdr3_length: 14

cdr3_aa: CASSAATGVGYEQYF
cdr3_nt: TGTGCCAGCAGCGCCGCGACAGGGGTGGGGTACGAGCAGTACTTC
j_call: TRBJ2-7
v_call: TRBV9
d_call: TRBD1
clone_size: NA
cdr3_length: 15

cdr3_aa: CASSQNGQPQHF
cdr3_nt: TGCGCCAGCAGCCAAAACGGTCAGCCCCAGCATTTT
j_call: TRBJ1-5
v_call: TRBV4-1
d_call: NA
clone_size: once
cdr3_length: 12

cdr3_aa: CASSKEVGSHYTEAFF
cdr3_nt: TGTGCCAGCAGCAAAGAAGTTGGCAGCCATTACACTGAAGCTTTCTTT
j_call: TRBJ1-1
v_call: TRBV21-1
d_call: NA
clone_size: NA
cdr3_length: 16

cdr3_aa: CSVGLDRDKNIQYF
cdr3_nt: TGCAGCGTTGGGTTAGACAGGGACAAAAACATTCAGTACTTC
j_call: TRBJ2-4
v_call: TRBV29-1
d_call: TRBD1
clone_size: NA
cdr3_length: 14

cdr3_aa: CASSPGQAQRYEQYF
cdr3_nt: TGCGCCAGCAGCCCTGGACAGGCCCAGAGGTACGAGCAGTACTTC
j_call: TRBJ2-7
v_call: TRBV5-1
d_call: TRBD1
clone_size: few
cdr3_length: 15

cdr3_aa: CASSWTSGRAIYEQYF
cdr3_nt: TGTGCCAGCAGTTGGACTAGCGGGAGGGCCATCTACGAGCAGTACTTC
j_call: TRBJ2-7
v_call: TRBV27
d_call: TRBD2
clone_size: NA
cdr3_length: 16

cdr3_aa: CASSQTGSGRPQHF
cdr3_nt: TGTGCCAGCAGTCAGACAGGGTCCGGTCGGCCCCAGCATTTT
j_call: TRBJ1-5
v_call: TRBV28
d_call: TRBD1
clone_size: NA
cdr3_length: 14

cdr3_aa: CASSLAKPTSGVEQFF
cdr3_nt: TGTGCCAGCAGCTTAGCCAAACCGACTAGCGGGGTGGAGCAGTTCTTC
j_call: TRBJ2-1
v_call: TRBV7-9
d_call: TRBD2
clone_size: NA
cdr3_length: 16

cdr3_aa: CASSDGQGASNYGYTF
cdr3_nt: TGCGCCAGCAGCGACGGACAGGGGGCGTCCAACTATGGCTACACCTTC
j_call: TRBJ1-2
v_call: TRBV5-1
d_call: TRBD1
clone_size: NA
cdr3_length: 16

cdr3_aa: CASSLSPGSGNTIYF
cdr3_nt: TGCGCCAGCAGCTTGTCCCCAGGGTCCGGAAACACCATATATTTT
j_call: TRBJ1-3
v_call: TRBV5-1
d_call: NA
clone_size: NA
cdr3_length: 15

cdr3_aa: CASSDSTGDGYTF
cdr3_nt: TGTGCCAGCAGTGACTCAACCGGGGATGGCTACACCTTC
j_call: TRBJ1-2
v_call: TRBV6-4
d_call: NA
clone_size: once
cdr3_length: 13

cdr3_aa: CASSLGMRGAYEQYF
cdr3_nt: TGCGCCAGCAGCTTGGGAATGAGGGGAGCCTACGAGCAGTACTTC
j_call: TRBJ2-7
v_call: TRBV5-1
d_call: NA
clone_size: NA
cdr3_length: 15

cdr3_aa: CASSPTSSGNTIYF
cdr3_nt: TGTGCCAGCAGCCCCACTTCATCTGGAAACACCATATATTTT
j_call: TRBJ1-3
v_call: TRBV7-2
d_call: NA
clone_size: NA
cdr3_length: 14

cdr3_aa: CASSFRRTRDVRGYTF
cdr3_nt: TGTGCCAGCAGCTTTCGCAGGACCCGGGACGTGAGAGGCTACACCTTC
j_call: TRBJ1-2
v_call: TRBV7-8
d_call: NA
clone_size: once
cdr3_length: 16

cdr3_aa: CASSEFLLAGGNNEQFF
cdr3_nt: TGTGCCAGCAGTGAATTCCTCTTAGCGGGCGGGAACAATGAGCAGTTCTTC
j_call: TRBJ2-1
v_call: TRBV2
d_call: TRBD2
clone_size: few
cdr3_length: 17

cdr3_aa: CASSEPYRAEAFF
cdr3_nt: TGTGCCAGCAGTGAACCATACAGGGCCGAAGCTTTCTTT
j_call: TRBJ1-1
v_call: TRBV6-1
d_call: NA
clone_size: NA
cdr3_length: 13

cdr3_aa: CASSDTDGNQPQHF
cdr3_nt: TGTGCCAGCAGCGACACAGACGGCAATCAGCCCCAGCATTTT
j_call: TRBJ1-5
v_call: TRBV2
d_call: NA
clone_size: few
cdr3_length: 14

cdr3_aa: CASTRGQFNEKLFF
cdr3_nt: TGTGCCAGTACCCGGGGACAGTTTAATGAAAAACTGTTTTTT
j_call: TRBJ1-4
v_call: TRBV19
d_call: TRBD1
clone_size: NA
cdr3_length: 14

cdr3_aa: CASSAGVNTEAFF
cdr3_nt: TGTGCCAGCAGCGCAGGGGTTAACACTGAAGCTTTCTTT
j_call: TRBJ1-1
v_call: TRBV11-3
d_call: NA
clone_size: NA
cdr3_length: 13

cdr3_aa: CASARAGVIYEQYF
cdr3_nt: TGTGCCAGCGCCAGGGCAGGGGTCATCTACGAGCAGTACTTC
j_call: TRBJ2-7
v_call: TRBV28
d_call: NA
clone_size: NA
cdr3_length: 14

cdr3_aa: CASSRLRQGGYEQYF
cdr3_nt: TGCGCCAGCAGTCGGCTCCGACAGGGTGGGTACGAGCAGTACTTC
j_call: TRBJ2-7
v_call: TRBV23-1
d_call: TRBD1
clone_size: once
cdr3_length: 15

cdr3_aa: CAWGLGGNTIYF
cdr3_nt: TGTGCCTGGGGTCTTGGTGGAAACACCATATATTTT
j_call: TRBJ1-3
v_call: TRBV30
d_call: NA
clone_size: NA
cdr3_length: 12

cdr3_aa: CASSLAAGGSLVRNEQFF
cdr3_nt: TGTGCCAGCAGCTTAGCGGCGGGGGGGAGCCTGGTCCGCAATGAGCAGTTCTTC
j_call: TRBJ2-1
v_call: TRBV11-2
d_call: TRBD2
clone_size: NA
cdr3_length: 18

cdr3_aa: CASRASRRIQGEKLFF
cdr3_nt: TGTGCCAGCAGGGCCAGCCGGCGGATCCAAGGCGAAAAACTGTTTTTT
j_call: TRBJ1-4
v_call: TRBV2
d_call: NA
clone_size: few
cdr3_length: 16

cdr3_aa: CASSYTDGYTF
cdr3_nt: TGTGCCAGCAGCTATACGGATGGCTACACCTTC
j_call: TRBJ1-2
v_call: TRBV5-6
d_call: NA
clone_size: once
cdr3_length: 11